Below, 7 T cell receptor beta chains from the same sample are listed, as sequenced in a study of blood T cell repertoires in COVID-19. The method was immunoSEQ multiplex PCR; TCRdb's version includes in-frame clones alone and lacks a portion of them. In the table there are 140,000 to 150,000 clones, roughly 76% of which are singletons. The sample comprised peripheral blood. The receptor source for this set is a human donor with acute or convalescent COVID-19. The donor label of this sample is uncertain.

The chain carries TRBV2 and TRBJ1-5; D might be TRBD1 (5 bases). CDR3 length: 13 residues. CDR1 and CDR2 from the germline V gene are SNHLY and FYNNEI. V lost 4 bases and J lost 7, with 11 bases in between. The CDR3 is CASSGGLGQPQHF. CDR3 DNA: TGTGCCAGCAGTGGGGGACTCGGCCAGCCCCAGCATTTT.

The gene calls are TRBV5-5 and TRBJ1-5; no clear D gene. The V gene's germline CDR1 is SGHKS and CDR2 YYEKEE (reference sequence). This CDR3 has 15 residues. V was clipped by 1 base and J by 7 bases, with 15 bases between them. CDR3: CASSLYQVAGQPQHF. DNA for the CDR3: TGTGCCAGCAGCTTGTATCAGGTCGCGGGGCAGCCCCAGCATTTT.

The V and J genes are TRBV19 and TRBJ2-1, with 11 bases matching TRBD2. The CDR3 covers 15 residues. The trim removed 5 bases at V and 4 bases at J, leaving 4 bases unmatched. CDR1 LNHDA and CDR2 SQIVND come from the germline V gene (reference sequence). CDR3 in amino acids: CASSPTSGGYNEQFF. Here the CDR3 DNA reads TGTGCCAGTAGTCCCACTAGCGGGGGTTACAATGAGCAGTTCTTC.

The genes are TRBV7-8 and TRBJ2-7, with no clear D. CDR1 SGHVS and CDR2 FQNEAQ come from the germline V gene. The CDR3 length is 16 residues. V was cut by 0 bases and J by 2 bases, with 14 bases left in between. The DNA of the CDR3 is TGTGCCAGCAGCTTAGCCAGCTCCCGAGGTACCTACGAGCAGTACGTC. Its protein is CASSLASSRGTYEQYV.

V is TRBV2 and J is TRBJ2-2, with D possibly TRBD2 on 6 matching bases. The germline CDR1 and CDR2 sequences are SNHLY and FYNNEI. V shed 4 bases and J shed 3 bases, with 18 bases lying between them. This CDR3 is 17 amino acids long. CDR3 protein: CASSVSTSPTYTGELFF. CDR3 sequence (DNA): TGTGCCAGCAGTGTGTCAACTAGCCCCACTTACACCGGGGAGCTGTTTTTT.

The CDR3 here is CASVSSSREAFF. The DNA of the CDR3 is TGTGCCAGCGTCTCCTCCTCGAGGGAAGCTTTCTTT. This chain uses TRBV28 with TRBJ1-1; D gene uncertain. There are 12 residues in the CDR3. Trimming left V 8 bases short and J 8 bases short, with 15 bases between. The germline gives CDR1 MDHEN, CDR2 SYDVKM.

This chain uses TRBV2 with TRBJ2-5; D perhaps matches TRBD1 (6 bases). CDR3 length equals 13 residues. Trimming took off 5 bases at V and 0 bases at J, with 7 bases between the two ends. In germline, CDR1 is SNHLY, CDR2 FYNNEI. Written as DNA, the CDR3 is TGTGCCAGCAGTCGGGACAACCAAGAGACCCAGTACTTC. Translation: CASSRDNQETQYF.